This TCR beta chain was recorded in a study of cytomegalovirus exposure and HLA in healthy donors. Study-wide results and limits: One later analysis, an examination of the 100 to 150 validation repertoires, found that first-cohort TCR clusters tended to co-occur in them. Reports showed the classifier diagnosing cytomegalovirus status with high specificity and sensitivity.

This CDR3 spans 15 amino acids. Germline loops: CDR1 GTSNPN, CDR2 SVGIG (reference sequence). The V gene end was trimmed by 1 base and the J gene end by 4 bases; junction bases not matched to a gene: 4. On this clone itself: What it binds is not known.

Libraries were prepared by immunoSEQ multiplex PCR; TCRdb keeps only in-frame clonotypes and omits some of them. Seen here are some 49,000 clones, almost 95% observed once, and the top ten hold around 1.4%. The source material was PBMCs. The gene calls are TRBV30 and TRBJ1-5; 10 nucleotides line up with TRBD1. The sequence was obtained from a man between 18 and 29 years old in good health and CMV-seronegative. CDR3: CAWSAGTGVNQPQHF. The CDR3 DNA is TGTGCCTGGAGTGCCGGGACAGGGGTAAATCAGCCCCAGCATTTT.